The 22 T cell receptor beta chains in this list originate from one sample, sequenced in a study of neurological immune-mediated disorders. A single record per CDR3 protein comes from TCRdb applying MiXCR to the 5' RACE reads. Here the sample spans 48,000 or so distinct CDR3 sequences, 9% to 12% being singletons. Sequenced sample: PBMCs. These receptors came from a middle-aged woman with HTLV-1-associated myelopathy (HAM/TSP).

This clonotype was observed at least ten times. This sequence joins TRBV27 and TRBJ1-5; 7 bases fit TRBD1. CDR1 and CDR2 from the germline V gene are MNHEY and SMNVEV (reference sequence). V shed 8 bases and J 0 bases; nucleotides not matched to a gene: 4. The CDR3 is 14 amino acids. The CDR3 DNA reads TGTGCCAGCGGGGACAGCTATAGCAATCAGCCCCAGCATTTT. Amino acids: CASGDSYSNQPQHF.

This clonotype was picked up many times. J is TRBJ2-3 and V is TRBV5-1; D might be TRBD2 (6 bases). The germline V and J ends were trimmed by 0 bases and 6 bases, with 17 bases remaining between them. Germline V gene sequence: CDR1 SGHRS, CDR2 YFSETQ. CDR3 length: 16 amino acids. CDR3 sequence: CASSLEVRGSADTQYF. The DNA of the CDR3 is TGCGCCAGCAGCTTGGAGGTGCGGGGATCAGCGGATACGCAGTATTTT.

Ten or more counts support this clonotype. This rearrangement joins TRBV5-1 to TRBJ2-7; TRBD2 might be the D (7 bases). V was clipped by 4 bases and J by 3 bases, with 23 bases between them. The CDR3 runs 17 residues. Per the germline V gene, CDR1 is SGHRS and CDR2 is YFSETQ. The CDR3 protein is CASSPGAGGGLLYEQYF. CDR3 DNA sequence: TGCGCCAGCAGCCCTGGGGCTGGCGGGGGCCTACTCTACGAGCAGTACTTC.

This clonotype showed up many times. The chain recombines TRBV30 with TRBJ2-7, with D tentatively TRBD1 (5 bases). CDR1 and CDR2 (germline): GTSNPN, SVGIG (reference sequence). This CDR3 is built from 13 residues. V was pared by 1 base and J by 6 bases, with 13 bases between. The CDR3 nucleotides read TGTGCCTGGAGTGCGAACCAGGGTTCCGAGCAGTACTTC. Translated, it gives CAWSANQGSEQYF.

This clonotype was seen repeatedly, ten times or more. The DNA for the CDR3 is TGCGCCAGCCACTCCCATGAGTGGACAGATACGCAGTATTTT. This codes for CASHSHEWTDTQYF. V and J are TRBV5-1 and TRBJ2-3, with no clear D. CDR1 and CDR2 from the germline V gene are SGHRS and YFSETQ. The CDR3 contains 14 residues. V lost 7 bases and J 3 bases, leaving 15 bases between the germline ends. The full variable domain, with the rest looked up from reference TRBV5-1 and TRBJ2-3, is KAGVTQTPRYLIKTRGQQVTLSCSPISGHRSVSWYQQTPGQGLQFLFEYFSETQRNKGNFPGRFSGRQFSNSRSEMNVSTLELGDSALYLCASHSHEWTDTQYFGPGTRLTVL.

This clonotype occurred many times. The V call is TRBV4-3, the J call TRBJ2-3; maybe TRBD2 (5 bases). The germline gives CDR1 LGHNA, CDR2 YSLEER. CDR3 length: 15 residues. V lost 4 bases to trimming and J lost 6 bases, with 17 bases between them. The CDR3 DNA sequence: TGCGCCAGCAGCCCCAGCACCACTCTAGCTGATACGCAGTATTTT. Its protein product is CASSPSTTLADTQYF.

This clonotype was counted at least ten times. The gene calls are TRBV10-3 and TRBJ1-2; D gene unclear. Trimming took off 7 bases at V and 1 base at J, with 13 bases between the two ends. Germline assignment: CDR1 ENHRY and CDR2 SYGVKD. The CDR3 has 14 residues. The CDR3 here is CAITPSINNYGYTF. As DNA, the CDR3 is TGTGCCATCACCCCATCGATAAATAACTATGGCTACACCTTC.

The gene calls are TRBV19 and TRBJ2-2; TRBD2 matches 13 bases. CDR1 LNHDA and CDR2 SQIVND come from the germline V gene (reference sequence). The CDR3 spans 15 residues. V lost 5 bases, J lost 7 bases, and 4 bases stayed unmatched. As DNA, the CDR3 is TGTGCCAGTAGTGGACTAGCGGGGGACCACGGGGAGCTGTTTTTT. Protein sequence: CASSGLAGDHGELFF.

The table lists this clonotype with many counts. The chain links TRBV10-2 to TRBJ2-5; TRBD1 might be the D (5 bases). The CDR3 extends over 13 amino acids. Trimming took 11 bases from V and 2 from J, leaving 15 bases between them. Germline V gene lookup returns CDR1 WSHSY and CDR2 SAAADI. CDR3 nucleotides: TGCGCCGGGGCTGATGGACCACAAGAGACCCAGTACTTC. Translating gives CAGADGPQETQYF.

This clonotype was seen at least ten times. The gene calls are TRBV9 and TRBJ2-1, with D possibly matching TRBD2 (5 bases). The CDR3 is 14 amino acids. V lost 0 bases to trimming and J lost 10 bases, with 14 bases between them. Germline CDR1 reads SGDLS; CDR2 reads YYNGEE. The CDR3 DNA follows: TGTGCCAGCAGCGTAGGGGTGGGTCCGGGAGAGCAGTTCTTC. Protein: CASSVGVGPGEQFF. The whole variable domain, filled in from reference TRBV9 and TRBJ2-1, reads DSGVTQTPKHLITATGQRVTLRCSPRSGDLSVYWYQQSLDQGLQFLIQYYNGEERAKGNILERFSAQQFPDLHSELNLSSLELGDSALYFCASSVGVGPGEQFFGPGTRLTVL.

This clonotype was recorded many times. V gene TRBV20-1 combines with J gene TRBJ2-5; D possibly corresponds to TRBD1 (5 bases). CDR1 is DFQATT, CDR2 SNEGSKA, per germline (reference sequence). With 6 bases removed from V and 5 bases from J, the gap between germline ends came to 25 bases. The CDR3 totals 16 residues. In DNA form, the CDR3 reads TGCAGTGCCGTAAAACCCGGTATAGGGGTAGGTGAGACCCAGTACTTC. The encoded protein is CSAVKPGIGVGETQYF.

This chain links TRBV5-1 with TRBJ2-2; D may be TRBD1 (6 bases). From germline, CDR1 is SGHRS and CDR2 YFSETQ. Deletions cut 4 bases from V and 3 bases from J, with 22 bases between. This CDR3 contains 18 residues. CDR3 residues: CASSIGLGLGAYTGELFF. The CDR3 nucleotides read TGCGCCAGCAGCATAGGACTCGGTCTGGGGGCCTACACCGGGGAGCTGTTTTTT.

This clonotype was recorded many times. The chain has TRBV12-3 or TRBV12-4 and TRBJ1-1, with 10 bases that match TRBD1. CDR3 length: 15 residues. V trimming: 5 bases; J trimming: 4 bases; junction bases outside the gene matches: 7. The CDR3 protein is CASSLRDRGGTEAFF. In DNA, the CDR3 is TGTGCCAGCAGTCTCCGGGACAGGGGAGGCACTGAAGCTTTCTTT.

This clonotype appeared many times. The V gene is TRBV2, the J gene TRBJ2-3; the D is unclear. Germline-derived CDR1 and CDR2 are SNHLY and FYNNEI. CDR3 size: 12 residues. Trimming cost V 7 bases and J 3 bases, with 8 bases left between them. The CDR3 nucleotides read TGTGCCAGCAAGGCGGATACAGATACGCAGTATTTT. Residues: CASKADTDTQYF.

This clonotype was counted at least ten times. This chain joins TRBV9 and TRBJ1-2, with D tentatively TRBD1 (5 bases). This CDR3 has 15 residues. V gave up 3 bases and J gave up 4 bases, with 16 bases separating them. Germline V lookup: CDR1 SGDLS, CDR2 YYNGEE. The CDR3 coding sequence is TGTGCCAGCAGCGGAGGGACCCGGGGCATCTATGGCTACACCTTC. Translated, it gives CASSGGTRGIYGYTF.

In its sample, this clonotype was seen many times. CDR3 loop: CSVRGTEKVAKNIQYF. The CDR3 DNA is TGCAGCGTTCGCGGGACGGAAAAAGTAGCCAAAAACATTCAGTACTTC. The chain carries TRBV29-1 and TRBJ2-4, with D possibly matching TRBD2 (6 bases). V gave up 5 bases and J gave up 0 bases, with 17 bases separating them. CDR1 is SQVTM, CDR2 ANQGSEA, per germline. This CDR3 contains 16 residues.

This clonotype was observed at least ten times. The rearrangement uses TRBV5-1 and TRBJ2-1; D might be TRBD2 (7 bases). With 1 base removed from V and 0 bases from J, the gap between germline ends came to 17 bases. The CDR3 is 18 residues long. Germline assignment: CDR1 SGHRS and CDR2 YFSETQ. The CDR3: CASSLSGGGLPSYNEQFF. Written as DNA, the CDR3 is TGCGCCAGCAGCTTGTCTGGCGGGGGCCTACCCTCCTACAATGAGCAGTTCTTC. Complete variable domain (other parts from reference TRBV5-1 and TRBJ2-1): KAGVTQTPRYLIKTRGQQVTLSCSPISGHRSVSWYQQTPGQGLQFLFEYFSETQRNKGNFPGRFSGRQFSNSRSEMNVSTLELGDSALYLCASSLSGGGLPSYNEQFFGPGTRLTVL.

This clonotype was observed at least ten times. J is TRBJ2-7 and V is TRBV27, with D perhaps assigned TRBD1 or TRBD2 (5 bases each). V lost 7 bases to trimming and J lost 6 bases, with 19 bases between them. This CDR3 is built from 14 residues. Per the germline V gene, CDR1 is MNHEY and CDR2 is SMNVEV (reference sequence). CDR3 nucleotides: TGTGCCAGCAAACTCACCGGGACCGAGTCCGAGCAGTACTTC. As protein: CASKLTGTESEQYF.

This clonotype has ten or more counts. V is TRBV20-1 and J is TRBJ2-4; D tentatively fits TRBD1 or TRBD2 (6 bases each). The germline gives CDR1 DFQATT, CDR2 SNEGSKA (reference sequence). The CDR3 sequence is 15 residues long. Trimming stripped 7 bases from V and 1 base from J, with 17 bases between. The CDR3 spells CSGRGANLAKNIQYF. CDR3 nucleotides: TGCAGTGGAAGGGGGGCTAACCTCGCCAAAAACATTCAGTACTTC.

This clonotype has a count of ten or more. The chain couples TRBV20-1 to TRBJ2-3; D is uncertain. CDR3 length: 12 amino acids. The germline V gene encodes CDR1 DFQATT and CDR2 SNEGSKA (reference sequence). Trimming pared 1 base from V and 6 bases from J, leaving 8 bases between. CDR3: CSARARGDTQYF. As DNA, the CDR3 is TGCAGTGCTAGAGCGAGAGGCGATACGCAGTATTTT.

In its sample, this clonotype was seen many times. The CDR3 DNA follows: TGTGCCAGCAGTTCGACTTGGAGCTCCTACAATGAGCAGTTCTTC. Encoded protein: CASSSTWSSYNEQFF. The chain uses TRBV27 and TRBJ2-1; D gene uncertain. This CDR3 has 15 residues. V was clipped by 4 bases and J by 0 bases, with 10 bases between them. CDR1 is MNHEY and CDR2 is SMNVEV in the germline V gene (reference sequence).

This clonotype was counted at least ten times. This chain connects TRBV10-3 to TRBJ2-7; 8 nucleotides match TRBD2. Germline loops: CDR1 ENHRY, CDR2 SYGVKD. The CDR3 has 16 residues. After removal of 5 bases from V and 0 bases from J, the junction contained 9 bases not matched to a gene. CDR3 residues: CAISRGGSSGSYEQYF. In nucleotides, the CDR3 is TGTGCCATCAGTCGGGGGGGGTCCAGCGGCTCCTACGAGCAGTACTTC.